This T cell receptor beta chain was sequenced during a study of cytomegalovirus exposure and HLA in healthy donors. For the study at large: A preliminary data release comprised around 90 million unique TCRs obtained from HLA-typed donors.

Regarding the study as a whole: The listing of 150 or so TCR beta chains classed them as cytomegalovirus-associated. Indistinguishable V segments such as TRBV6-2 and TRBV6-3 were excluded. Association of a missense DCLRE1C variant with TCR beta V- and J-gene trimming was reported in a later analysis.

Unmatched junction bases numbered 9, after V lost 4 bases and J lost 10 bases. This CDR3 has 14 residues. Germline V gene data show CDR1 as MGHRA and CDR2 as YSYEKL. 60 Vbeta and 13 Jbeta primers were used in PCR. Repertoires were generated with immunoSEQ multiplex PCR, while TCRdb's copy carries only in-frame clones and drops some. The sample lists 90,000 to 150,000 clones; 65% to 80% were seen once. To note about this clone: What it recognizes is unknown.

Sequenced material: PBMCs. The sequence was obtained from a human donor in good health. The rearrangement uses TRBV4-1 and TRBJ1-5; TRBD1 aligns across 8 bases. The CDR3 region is CASSPGQGESPQHF. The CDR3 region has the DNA TGCGCCAGCAGCCCAGGACAGGGAGAGTCCCCCCAGCATTTT.